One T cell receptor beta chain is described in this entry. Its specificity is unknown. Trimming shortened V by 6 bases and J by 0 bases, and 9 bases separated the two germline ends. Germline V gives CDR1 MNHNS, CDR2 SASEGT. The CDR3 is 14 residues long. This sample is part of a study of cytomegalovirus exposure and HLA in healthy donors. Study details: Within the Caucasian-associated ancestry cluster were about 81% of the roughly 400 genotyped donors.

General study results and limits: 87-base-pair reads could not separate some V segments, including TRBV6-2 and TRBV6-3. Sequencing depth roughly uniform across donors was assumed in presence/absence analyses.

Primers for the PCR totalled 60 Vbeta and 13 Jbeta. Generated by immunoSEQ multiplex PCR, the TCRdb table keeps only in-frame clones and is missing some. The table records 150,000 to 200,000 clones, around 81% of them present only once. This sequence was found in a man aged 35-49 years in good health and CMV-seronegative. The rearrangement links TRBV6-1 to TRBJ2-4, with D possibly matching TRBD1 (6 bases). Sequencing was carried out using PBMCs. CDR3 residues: CASRAGVAKNIQYF. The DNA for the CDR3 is TGTGCCAGCAGGGCAGGGGTAGCCAAAAACATTCAGTACTTC.